This T cell receptor (beta chain) was sequenced in a study of identical twins (dated by TCRdb to 2015 to 2016). Describing the broader study: To test whether fetal clonotypes persist, the study used deep sequencing on TCR alpha and beta repertoires from monozygotic twins, unrelated adults of various ages, and cord blood. Replicate twin experiments were performed at different times using different library preparation protocols to rule out contamination.

Every donor in the study was a healthy Caucasian. The twin cohort consisted of three pairs of female monozygotic twins, all aged about 18 to 29 years. RNA for TCR libraries was isolated from peripheral blood mononuclear cells. As concerns this clonotype: Its binding antigen is unknown. The input lacks base qualities; no much larger clone sits a single base away.

The study at large found these results: In beta out-of-frame sequences, excess twin sharing was weaker, because having fewer shared sequences lowered the signal-to-noise ratio. Because the same donors could not be followed over many years, the conclusions relied on cross-sectional statistical analysis. Out-of-frame TCR alpha sequences shared between twins showed an excess of low generation-probability sequences compared with coincidental sharing between unrelated individuals. In monozygotic twins, out-of-frame TCR alpha sharing was systematically underestimated by recombination models, although the models agreed with sharing between unrelated individuals. Abundant cord blood beta clonotypes had fewer insertions, young adult naive repertoires showed a similar but weaker trend, and memory repertoires showed no such trend. Invariant T cells such as MAIT and iNKT could partly confound zero-insertion analyses, though diverse VJ usage argued against this for most clonotypes.

Receptor amplification or capture employed 5' RACE. Reads for this sample came from an Illumina HiSeq 2000. Template switching added a universal primer binding site, and the final cDNA carried a unique molecular identifier that allowed TCR cDNA molecules to be counted accurately. Specific primers in the conserved constant-segment region were used to synthesize first-strand cDNA for TCR alpha and beta chains. To control for contamination, every cDNA library was double barcoded, receiving both a SMART-Mk sample barcode and Illumina barcodes. TruSeq adapter sequences and Illumina sample barcodes were added in two successive PCR steps. TCR alpha and beta cDNA libraries were sequenced on the Illumina HiSeq platform with custom primers. Per the authors' processing: MiGEC was used to process raw reads and extract unique molecular identifiers, and MiXCR was used to find CDR3 positions. Recombination models were inferred per individual with the repgenHMM and IGoR tools using an EM algorithm. Shared clonotype analysis was performed with the tcR package in R, normalizing sharing by the product of cloneset sizes. Out-of-frame nonproductive sequences were analyzed to study raw recombination free of thymic and clonal selection effects. The public reads were reanalyzed by TCRdb: fastp trimming at Q25, MiXCR alignment, in-frame beta chains only. CDR3 protein sequences are deduplicated, and each keeps its most common genes and DNA. The V and J calls were determined by TCRdb, not by the authors. This sample gives fewer than 650,000 distinct CDR3 sequences in total; roughly 9.5% of them show up just once. Together, the top ten hold more than 2.5% of the sample.

These data also formed part of another study, on yellow fever vaccine responses in identical twins. According to the second study: The authors reported that the T cell response to vaccination in identical twins appeared partly convergent and partly personalized. The study precisely tracked vaccine-responding T cell clones in identical twins.

The sequence came from a woman under 30 in good health. The sample comprised PBMCs.

The CDR3 reads CASSPAGEGYEQYF. The DNA sequence is given as TGTGCCAGCAGCCCTGCGGGGGAGGGATACGAGCAGTACTTC. The chain uses TRBV9 and TRBJ2-7, with 7 central nucleotides matching TRBD2. From the germline V gene, CDR1 is SGDLS and CDR2 is YYNGEE. Trimming leaves V shorter by 4 bases and J shorter by 4 bases, with the junction holding 8 bases beyond the gene matches. Including the terminal cysteine and phenylalanine, the CDR3 comprises 14 residues. The CDR3 DNA has 42 bases and is translated from base 1.